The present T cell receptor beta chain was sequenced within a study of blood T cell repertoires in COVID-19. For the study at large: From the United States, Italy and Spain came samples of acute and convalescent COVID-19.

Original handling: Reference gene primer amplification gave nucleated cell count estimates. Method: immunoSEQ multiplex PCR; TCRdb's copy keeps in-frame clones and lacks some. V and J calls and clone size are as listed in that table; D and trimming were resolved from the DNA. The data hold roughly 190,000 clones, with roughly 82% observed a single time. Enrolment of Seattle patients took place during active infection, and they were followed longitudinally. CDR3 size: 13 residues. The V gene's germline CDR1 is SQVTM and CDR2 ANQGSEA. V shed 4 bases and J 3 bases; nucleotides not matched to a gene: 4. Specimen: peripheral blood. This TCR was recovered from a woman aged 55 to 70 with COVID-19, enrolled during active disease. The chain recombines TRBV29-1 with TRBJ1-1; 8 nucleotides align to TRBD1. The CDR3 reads CSVADRGDTEAFF. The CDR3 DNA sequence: TGCAGCGTTGCCGACAGGGGTGACACTGAAGCTTTCTTT.